This TCR beta chain is from a study of shared clonotypes between healthy human individuals. At the level of the study: CD8 memory received one plate per donor, CD8 naive two, CD4 memory three and CD4 naive three.

Splitting of each subset's genomic DNA was done evenly across several immunoSEQ plates. Produced via immunoSEQ multiplex PCR; TCRdb's table is partial and in-frame only. The table records some 2.1 million clones, approximately 95% of them present only once. The V gene lost 2 bases and the J gene lost 1 base, with 15 bases spanning the gap. Germline CDR1 reads SGHTA; CDR2 reads FQGNSA. CDR3 size: 16 residues. This clonotype originated in a man between 18 and 29 years old in good health. The V call is TRBV7-2, the J call TRBJ2-7; possible D gene TRBD2, 5 bases. The sequencing input was naive CD4+ T cells sorted from blood. The subset here: CD45RA+ positively selected. The DNA of the CDR3 is TGTGCCAGCAGCTTAATGCTGGGGAGTTTGTCCTACGAGCAGTACTTC. This translates into CASSLMLGSLSYEQYF.